Following are 32 T cell receptor beta chains from one sample sequenced in a study of blood T cell repertoires in COVID-19. The assay was immunoSEQ multiplex PCR, and TCRdb's table has in-frame clones only and misses some. The table has about 230,000 clones, roughly four fifths seen once. Sequencing input: peripheral blood. The receptors derive from a woman aged 50 to 60 with acute or convalescent COVID-19.

The V gene is TRBV27, the J gene TRBJ2-5; D is possibly TRBD1 (5 bases). Germline CDR1 and CDR2: MNHEY and SMNVEV (reference sequence). V gave up 5 bases and J gave up 5 bases, with 18 bases separating them. The CDR3 sequence is 15 residues long. CDR3 in DNA: TGTGCCAGCAGTAAAAGGGGATCGGTCGGGGAGACCCAGTACTTC. Translating gives CASSKRGSVGETQYF.

The V call is TRBV5-1, the J call TRBJ2-3, with D possibly matching TRBD1 (6 bases). CDR1 and CDR2 from the germline V gene are SGHRS and YFSETQ. Trimming left V 4 bases short and J 2 bases short, with 17 bases between. This CDR3 spans 16 amino acids. CDR3 in amino acids: CASSTVQGSVTDTQYF. CDR3 sequence (DNA): TGCGCCAGCAGCACCGTACAGGGAAGTGTCACAGATACGCAGTATTTT.

This sequence joins TRBV5-1 and TRBJ2-7; D gene uncertain. Trimming took 2 bases from V and 1 from J, leaving 7 bases between them. Germline V CDR1 and CDR2: SGHRS, YFSETQ. This CDR3 is 13 amino acids long. CDR3 in amino acids: CASSFSYSYEQYF. The CDR3 region has the DNA TGCGCCAGCAGCTTCTCCTATTCCTACGAGCAGTACTTC.

V and J are TRBV5-1 and TRBJ1-1; TRBD1 aligns across 7 bases. CDR1 and CDR2 from the germline V gene are SGHRS and YFSETQ. With V trimmed by 2 bases and J by 3 bases, 7 bases remained unmatched. The CDR3 sequence is 15 residues long. CDR3 residues: CASSFAPGTDTEAFF. The CDR3 DNA is TGCGCCAGCAGCTTCGCCCCTGGGACAGACACTGAAGCTTTCTTT.

The chain's CDR3 is CASSPGQETQYF. CDR3 coding DNA: TGTGCCAGCAGCCCGGGGCAAGAGACCCAGTACTTC. V is TRBV3-1 (or the pseudogene TRBV3-2) and J is TRBJ2-5, with D maybe TRBD2 (5 bases). In germline, CDR1 is LGHDT, CDR2 YNNKEL (reference sequence). V lost 4 bases and J lost 2, with 5 bases in between. This CDR3 is built from 12 residues.

J is TRBJ2-1 and V is TRBV3-1 (or the pseudogene TRBV3-2); 8 nucleotides agree with TRBD2. From germline, CDR1 is LGHDT and CDR2 YNNKEL (reference sequence). V was clipped by 3 bases and J by 2 bases; unmatched bases: 9. This CDR3 spans 17 amino acids. CDR3 nucleotides: TGTGCCAGCAGCCAGGAACCGGGACTAGGGCCCTACAATGAGCAGTTCTTC. Residues: CASSQEPGLGPYNEQFF.

V gene TRBV4-1 combines with J gene TRBJ2-1; 8 bases are a match to TRBD2. CDR3 size: 19 residues. Looked up from germline, CDR1 is MGHRA and CDR2 is YSYEKL. Unmatched junction bases numbered 18, after V lost 0 bases and J lost 8 bases. The CDR3 region is CASSQELGRISGIVYEQFF. The CDR3 nucleotides are TGCGCCAGCAGCCAAGAATTGGGGCGGATTAGCGGGATTGTCTATGAGCAGTTCTTC.

The chain has TRBV4-1 and TRBJ2-7, with D tentatively TRBD1 (5 bases). The germline V and J ends were trimmed by 1 base and 2 bases, with 18 bases remaining between them. The CDR3 has 17 residues. Per germline, CDR1 MGHRA and CDR2 YSYEKL. The CDR3 reads CASSQVIVQGLPYEQYF. For the CDR3, the DNA is TGCGCCAGCAGCCAAGTTATAGTGCAGGGTTTACCCTACGAGCAGTACTTC.

The rearrangement links TRBV19 to TRBJ2-5; 8 bases align to TRBD1. The CDR3 totals 15 residues. The germline V gene has CDR1 LNHDA and CDR2 SQIVND (reference sequence). V was pared by 4 bases and J by 2 bases, with 6 bases of the junction left unmatched. CDR3 loop: CASSNTWTGQETQYF. CDR3 in DNA: TGTGCCAGTAGTAACACCTGGACAGGGCAAGAGACCCAGTACTTC.

The count of this clone is one. The rearrangement uses TRBV7-2 and TRBJ1-1, with TRBD1 matching over 9 bases. V was pared by 5 bases and J by 5 bases, with 9 bases of the junction left unmatched. The germline V gene encodes CDR1 SGHTA and CDR2 FQGNSA. The CDR3 has 15 amino acids. CDR3: CASSKDRGWVTEAFF. The CDR3 DNA reads as TGTGCCAGCAGCAAGGACAGGGGCTGGGTAACTGAAGCTTTCTTT.

V is TRBV4-3 and J is TRBJ1-2; 8 bases agree with TRBD1. J gave up 8 bases and V 1 base, and 3 bases lay outside the gene matches. There are 13 residues in the CDR3. CDR1 LGHNA and CDR2 YSLEER come from the germline V gene. CDR3 loop: CASSQGTGQGYTF. As DNA, the CDR3 is TGCGCCAGCAGCCAAGGGACAGGGCAGGGCTACACCTTC.

The rearrangement uses TRBV28 and TRBJ2-3, with D perhaps matching TRBD1 (6 bases). The CDR3 is made up of 13 amino acids. The germline V gene encodes CDR1 MDHEN and CDR2 SYDVKM. Trimming left V 7 bases short and J 4 bases short, with 12 bases between. CDR3 bases: TGTGCCAGCAACGTGGGGGCGGCAGATACGCAGTATTTT. Translated, it gives CASNVGAADTQYF. The entire variable domain, with the rest obtained from reference TRBV28 and TRBJ2-3, is as follows: DVKVTQSSRYLVKRTGEKVFLECVQDMDHENMFWYRQDPGLGLRLIYFSYDVKMKEKGDIPEGYSVSREKKERFSLILESASTNQTSMYLCASNVGAADTQYFGPGTRLTVL.

The chain employs TRBV30 and TRBJ2-3; weak D call: TRBD1 (6 bases). V dropped 2 bases and J dropped 8 bases, with 14 bases sitting between them. The CDR3 runs to 13 residues. In germline, CDR1 is GTSNPN, CDR2 SVGIG (reference sequence). In DNA form, the CDR3 reads TGTGCCTGGAGTTCCTCCCCCAGGGGTACGCAGTATTTT. It yields the protein CAWSSSPRGTQYF.

Concerning this clone: In the same sample, other DNA sequences code for this CDR3. The rearrangement uses TRBV5-1 and TRBJ1-1; D unresolved. There are 11 residues in the CDR3. Per germline, CDR1 SGHRS and CDR2 YFSETQ. The V gene lost 2 bases and the J gene lost 6 bases, with 5 bases spanning the gap. The CDR3 coding sequence is TGCGCCAGCAGCTTTAACTCTGAAGCTTTCTTT. Amino acid sequence: CASSFNSEAFF. The full variable domain, its missing parts supplied by reference TRBV5-1 and TRBJ1-1, is KAGVTQTPRYLIKTRGQQVTLSCSPISGHRSVSWYQQTPGQGLQFLFEYFSETQRNKGNFPGRFSGRQFSNSRSEMNVSTLELGDSALYLCASSFNSEAFFGQGTRLTVV.

The chain employs TRBV7-9 and TRBJ1-3; 8 nucleotides agree with TRBD1. The V and J ends lost 4 bases and 1 base, in that order; junction bases with no gene match: 3. The CDR3 covers 15 residues. CDR1 SEHNR and CDR2 FQNEAQ come from the germline V gene (reference sequence). The CDR3 here is CASSYGQGSGNTIYF. CDR3 DNA: TGTGCCAGCAGCTATGGACAGGGATCTGGAAACACCATATATTTT.

CDR3 DNA sequence: TGTGCCACCAGTGAGGGGGGGCGCGATACGCAGTATTTT. This sequence encodes CATSEGGRDTQYF. J is TRBJ2-3 and V is TRBV24-1, with TRBD2 as a possible D gene (7 bases). V dropped 4 bases and J dropped 6 bases, with 10 bases sitting between them. Germline CDR1 KGHDR, CDR2 SFDVKD. The CDR3 sequence is 13 residues long.

The J gene is TRBJ1-2, the V gene TRBV2; 8 bases agree with TRBD1. Losses at the gene ends were 6 bases for V and 7 bases for J; bases not matched to a gene: 7. The germline V gene has CDR1 SNHLY and CDR2 FYNNEI. This CDR3 comprises 13 residues. CDR3 region: CASRLTGESGYTF. As DNA, the CDR3 is TGTGCCAGCAGGCTGACAGGGGAGAGTGGCTACACCTTC.

A single count supports this clone. The gene calls are TRBV7-8 and TRBJ2-1, with 8 bases lining up with TRBD2. The CDR3 has 17 residues. The J segment lost 4 bases and the V segment lost 4 bases, leaving 12 bases of the junction unmatched. Per germline, CDR1 SGHVS and CDR2 FQNEAQ. CDR3 amino acids: CASSSRAGVTGYNEQFF. The CDR3 DNA reads as TGTGCCAGCAGCTCCCGAGCGGGAGTAACGGGTTACAATGAGCAGTTCTTC.

The rearrangement joins TRBV7-8 to TRBJ1-3; TRBD1 agrees at 7 bases. Looked up from germline, CDR1 is SGHVS and CDR2 is FQNEAQ. This CDR3 is built from 17 residues. V trimming: 2 bases; J trimming: 4 bases; junction bases outside the gene matches: 11. The CDR3 nucleotides are TGTGCCAGCAGCTTAACCCCCGCCGGGACAGCAGGAAACACCATATATTTT. Protein sequence: CASSLTPAGTAGNTIYF.

The V gene is TRBV6-6, the J gene TRBJ1-1; D perhaps matches TRBD1 (5 bases). The CDR3 length is 14 residues. V lost 7 bases and J 1 base, leaving 13 bases between the germline ends. CDR1 is MNHNY, CDR2 SVGAGI, per germline (reference sequence). In DNA form, the CDR3 reads TGTGCCAGCACGACAGCGTCCTGGAACACTGAAGCTTTCTTT. Its protein product is CASTTASWNTEAFF.

The genes are TRBV12-5 and TRBJ2-1; 7 nucleotides agree with TRBD2. The junction had 11 bases not matched to a gene; V was cut back by 1 base and J by 8 bases. Germline assignment: CDR1 LGHNT and CDR2 FRNRAP. The CDR3 is 16 amino acids. CDR3 sequence: CASGLGRDYRPHEQFF. The CDR3 DNA follows: TGTGCTAGTGGTTTGGGCCGGGACTACCGTCCGCATGAGCAGTTCTTC.

The rearrangement uses TRBV11-1 and TRBJ2-7, with a possible D match to TRBD2 (5 bases). Trimming stripped 5 bases from V and 7 bases from J, with 12 bases between. CDR1 and CDR2 (germline): SGHAT, FQDESV (reference sequence). The CDR3 extends over 12 amino acids. In DNA, the CDR3 is TGTGCCAGCAGCCTCCCGGGAAGGGAGCAGTACTTC. It encodes CASSLPGREQYF.

V is TRBV6-5 and J is TRBJ2-3; 9 nucleotides line up with TRBD2. Germline V gene data show CDR1 as MNHEY and CDR2 as SVGAGI. The V gene end was trimmed by 5 bases and the J gene end by 5 bases; junction bases not matched to a gene: 8. The length of the CDR3 is 15 residues. Here the CDR3 reads CASSKGTSRGDTQYF. The CDR3 DNA is TGTGCCAGCAGTAAGGGGACTAGCCGGGGAGATACGCAGTATTTT.

The V gene is TRBV2, the J gene TRBJ1-1; 9 bases line up with TRBD1. There are 14 residues in the CDR3. Germline CDR1 SNHLY, CDR2 FYNNEI. The V gene end was trimmed by 3 bases and the J gene end by 4 bases; junction bases not matched to a gene: 3. CDR3 sequence: CASSEGQGFTEAFF. The CDR3 DNA is TGTGCCAGCAGTGAGGGACAGGGTTTCACTGAAGCTTTCTTT.

This rearrangement joins TRBV7-8 to TRBJ2-7; TRBD2 might be the D (5 bases). Germline V CDR1 and CDR2: SGHVS, FQNEAQ. The ends were cut back, 0 bases at V and 4 bases at J, with 7 bases in the middle. The CDR3 has 13 amino acids. CDR3 amino acids: CASSLAPGYEQYF. The CDR3 bases are TGTGCCAGCAGCTTAGCGCCGGGATACGAGCAGTACTTC. Full variable domain (remainder filled in from reference TRBV7-8 and TRBJ2-7): GAGVSQSPRYKVAKRGQDVALRCDPISGHVSLFWYQQALGQGPEFLTYFQNEAQLDKSGLPSDRFFAERPEGSVSTLKIQRTQQEDSAVYLCASSLAPGYEQYFGPGTRLTVT.

This clone was counted a single time. V gene TRBV7-9 combines with J gene TRBJ2-1, with 9 bases that match TRBD2. V dropped 5 bases and J dropped 5; count of bases not matched to a gene: 13. CDR1 and CDR2 from the germline V gene are SEHNR and FQNEAQ (reference sequence). The CDR3 has 17 amino acids. The CDR3 DNA is TGTGCCAGCAGCGGCAGTTGGGGACTAGCAGCTGACAATGAGCAGTTCTTC. This codes for CASSGSWGLAADNEQFF.

The rearrangement links TRBV28 to TRBJ2-7, with TRBD1 matching 8 bases. This CDR3 is 15 amino acids long. Germline V gene lookup returns CDR1 MDHEN and CDR2 SYDVKM. Trimming took 6 bases from V and 7 from J; bases not matched to a gene: 14. CDR3 nucleotide sequence: TGTGCCAGCAGAGTTCTAGGACAGGGAGGACGGGAGCAGTACTTC. This gives the protein CASRVLGQGGREQYF.

CDR3 nucleotides: TGTGCCAGCAGTTTTGAGGGCCAGCAGTTCTTC. As protein: CASSFEGQQFF. The V gene is TRBV28, the J gene TRBJ2-1; weak D call: TRBD2 (5 bases). The V gene lost 3 bases and the J gene lost 11 bases, with 8 bases spanning the gap. CDR1 is MDHEN and CDR2 is SYDVKM in the germline V gene. The CDR3 length is 11 residues. Drawing the rest from reference TRBV28 and TRBJ2-1, the complete variable domain is DVKVTQSSRYLVKRTGEKVFLECVQDMDHENMFWYRQDPGLGLRLIYFSYDVKMKEKGDIPEGYSVSREKKERFSLILESASTNQTSMYLCASSFEGQQFFGPGTRLTVL.

The V call is TRBV6-5, the J call TRBJ2-7; 7 bases are a match to TRBD2. This CDR3 contains 15 residues. The J segment lost 5 bases and the V segment lost 6 bases, leaving 13 bases of the junction unmatched. Germline CDR1 MNHEY, CDR2 SVGAGI. CDR3 DNA sequence: TGTGCCAGCAGCCTTCGACTAGCTGGAGTCCACGAGCAGTACTTC. Amino acid sequence: CASSLRLAGVHEQYF.

This chain links TRBV5-6 with TRBJ2-7; possibly TRBD2 for D (5 bases). V was pared by 1 base and J by 3 bases, with 8 bases between. The germline V gene encodes CDR1 SGHDT and CDR2 YYEEEE. This CDR3 spans 13 amino acids. CDR3 bases: TGTGCCAGCAGCTTGAGCGGACGCTACGAGCAGTACTTC. Translating gives CASSLSGRYEQYF.

The chain is built from TRBV19 and TRBJ2-3; D perhaps matches TRBD2 (6 bases). Trimming stripped 2 bases from V and 0 bases from J, with 9 bases between. This CDR3 is 15 amino acids long. CDR1 and CDR2 (germline): LNHDA, SQIVND (reference sequence). The CDR3 sequence is CASSISGTSTDTQYF. Written as DNA, the CDR3 is TGTGCCAGTAGTATATCAGGGACTAGCACAGATACGCAGTATTTT.

The rearrangement joins TRBV27 to TRBJ1-4; D is perhaps TRBD1 (6 bases). This CDR3 is 15 amino acids long. CDR1 and CDR2 from the germline V gene are MNHEY and SMNVEV (reference sequence). Trimming removed 3 bases at V and 5 bases at J, with 13 bases between. The CDR3 spells CASSFTRGNNEKLFF. CDR3 coding DNA: TGTGCCAGCAGTTTTACCAGGGGTAACAATGAAAAACTGTTTTTT.